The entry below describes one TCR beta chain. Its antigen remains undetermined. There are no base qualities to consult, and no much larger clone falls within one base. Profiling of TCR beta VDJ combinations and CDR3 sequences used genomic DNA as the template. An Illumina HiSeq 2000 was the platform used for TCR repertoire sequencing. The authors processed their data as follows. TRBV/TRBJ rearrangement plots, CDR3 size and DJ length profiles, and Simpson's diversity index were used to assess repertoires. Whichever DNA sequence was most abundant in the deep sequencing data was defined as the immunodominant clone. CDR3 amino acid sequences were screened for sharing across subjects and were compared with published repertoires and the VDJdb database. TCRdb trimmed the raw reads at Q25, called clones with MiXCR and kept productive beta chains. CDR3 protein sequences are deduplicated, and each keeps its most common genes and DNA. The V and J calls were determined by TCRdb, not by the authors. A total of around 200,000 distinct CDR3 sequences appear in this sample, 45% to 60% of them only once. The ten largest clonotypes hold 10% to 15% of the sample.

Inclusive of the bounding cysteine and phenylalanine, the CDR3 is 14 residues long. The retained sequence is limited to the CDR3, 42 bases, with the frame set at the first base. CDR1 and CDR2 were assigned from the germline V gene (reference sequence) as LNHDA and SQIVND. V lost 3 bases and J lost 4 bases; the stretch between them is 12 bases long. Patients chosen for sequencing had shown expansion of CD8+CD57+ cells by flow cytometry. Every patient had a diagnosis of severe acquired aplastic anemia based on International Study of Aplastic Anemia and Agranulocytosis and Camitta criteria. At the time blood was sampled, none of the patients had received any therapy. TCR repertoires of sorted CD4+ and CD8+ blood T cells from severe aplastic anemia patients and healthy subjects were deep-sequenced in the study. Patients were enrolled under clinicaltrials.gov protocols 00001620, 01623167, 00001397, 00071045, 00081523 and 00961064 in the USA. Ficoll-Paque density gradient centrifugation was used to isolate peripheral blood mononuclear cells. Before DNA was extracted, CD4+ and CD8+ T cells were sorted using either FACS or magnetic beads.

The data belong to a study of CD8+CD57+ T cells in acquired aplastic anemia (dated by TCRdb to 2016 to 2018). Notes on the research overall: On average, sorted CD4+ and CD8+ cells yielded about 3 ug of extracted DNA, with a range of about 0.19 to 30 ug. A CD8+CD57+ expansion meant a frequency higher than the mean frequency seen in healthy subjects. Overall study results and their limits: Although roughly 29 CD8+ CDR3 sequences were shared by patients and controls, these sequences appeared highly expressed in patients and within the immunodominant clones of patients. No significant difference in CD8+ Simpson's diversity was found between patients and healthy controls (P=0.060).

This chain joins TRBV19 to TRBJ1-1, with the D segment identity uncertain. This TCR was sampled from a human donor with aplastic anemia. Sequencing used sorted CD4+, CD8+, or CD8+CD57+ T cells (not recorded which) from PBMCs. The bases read TGTGCCAGTAGTATTGATAGGATTGGCACTGAAGCTTTCTTT. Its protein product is CASSIDRIGTEAFF.